This TCR beta chain was identified in a study of T cell changes during pregnancy in multiple sclerosis. Trimming cost V 2 bases and J 10 bases; bases outside gene matches: 6. Germline CDR1 reads GTSNPN; CDR2 reads SVGIG (reference sequence). The CDR3 extends over 14 amino acids. The data were produced by immunoSEQ multiplex PCR, yet TCRdb's version contains in-frame clones alone and is incomplete. The data contain around 36,000 clones, 90% of them singletons. V usage is TRBV30 and J usage is TRBJ2-1; 12 nucleotides agree with TRBD2. This TCR came from a female donor with multiple sclerosis, enrolled in a pregnancy study. Sample: CD4+ T cells from peripheral blood mononuclear cells, taken in the third trimester of pregnancy. This chain's CDR3 is CAWSNGLAGREQFF. CDR3 nucleotide sequence: TGTGCCTGGAGTAACGGACTAGCGGGAAGGGAGCAGTTCTTC.